A selection of T cell receptor beta chains follows, all from one sample in a study of T-cell memory formation after mild COVID-19. TCRdb called the 5' RACE reads again in MiXCR, with one record for every CDR3 protein. The sample records roughly 310,000 distinct CDR3 sequences, about 15% being singletons. The sequenced sample was PBMCs or a T cell subset sorted from them (not recorded which). Every receptor here comes from a man aged 18 to 30 who had mild COVID-19 (a few samples of this study predate the infection). Cell type and time point are not known. The CDR3 runs from the conserved cysteine through the conserved F or W. D genes are given only for firm matches. Only some rows state a clone size, as once, few, many or a class for expanded clones.

size	J	V	D	CDR3	DNA
few	TRBJ1-1	TRBV29-1	NA	CSVESVGTEAFF	TGCAGCGTTGAGTCCGTTGGCACTGAAGCTTTCTTT
NA	TRBJ1-5	TRBV25-1	NA	CASTPGPGKLQHF	TGTGCCAGCACCCCGGGGCCCGGGAAGCTCCAGCATTTT
few	TRBJ2-6	TRBV21-1	NA	CANSTGHNSGANVLTF	TGTGCCAATAGTACAGGACACAACTCTGGGGCCAACGTCCTGACTTTC
NA	TRBJ2-3	TRBV20-1	TRBD2	CSAPYGTSGHDTQYF	TGCAGTGCTCCTTACGGGACTAGCGGTCATGATACGCAGTATTTT
NA	TRBJ2-3	TRBV20-1	TRBD2	CSARGLAGLGDTQYF	TGCAGTGCTAGAGGACTAGCGGGGCTGGGTGATACGCAGTATTTT
few	TRBJ2-1	TRBV3-1	TRBD2	CASSQSTGTSGSNEQFF	TGTGCCAGCAGCCAATCCACCGGGACTAGCGGATCCAATGAGCAGTTCTTC
NA	TRBJ2-1	TRBV20-1	NA	CSARDKASNEQFF	TGCAGTGCTAGAGATAAAGCCAGTAATGAGCAGTTCTTC
few	TRBJ2-2	TRBV10-2	NA	CASSESRAAGELFF	TGCGCCAGCAGTGAGTCGAGGGCCGCCGGGGAGCTGTTTTTT
NA	TRBJ1-2	TRBV12-3/TRBV12-4	NA	CASSFYHGGSNYGYTF	TGTGCCAGCAGTTTCTATCATGGCGGGTCTAACTATGGCTACACCTTC
many	TRBJ2-1	TRBV4-3	NA	CASSQDFRAREDEQFF	TGCGCCAGCAGCCAAGATTTTAGGGCCCGTGAGGATGAGCAGTTCTTC
few	TRBJ1-1	TRBV12-3/TRBV12-4	TRBD1	CASSTSPGQGVLDLF	TGTGCCAGCAGTACATCTCCGGGACAGGGGGTTTTGGATCTCTTT
NA	TRBJ2-5	TRBV2	NA	CASTSRSRETQYF	TGTGCCAGCACCAGCAGGAGTCGTGAGACCCAGTACTTC
many	TRBJ2-1	TRBV4-2	NA	CASSPTSGGRPNEQFF	TGTGCCAGCAGCCCCACCTCTGGGGGGAGGCCGAATGAGCAGTTCTTC
NA	TRBJ1-2	TRBV11-2	NA	CASSPRGSDGYTF	TGTGCCAGCAGCCCCCGAGGGTCGGACGGCTACACCTTC
NA	TRBJ1-5	TRBV4-1	TRBD1	CASSQDPGGPIQPQHF	TGCGCCAGCAGCCAAGATCCAGGGGGACCGATTCAGCCCCAGCATTTT
NA	TRBJ2-1	TRBV4-2	NA	CASSQGSIGDPYNEQFF	TGTGCCAGCAGCCAAGGGTCGATCGGGGACCCCTACAATGAGCAGTTCTTC